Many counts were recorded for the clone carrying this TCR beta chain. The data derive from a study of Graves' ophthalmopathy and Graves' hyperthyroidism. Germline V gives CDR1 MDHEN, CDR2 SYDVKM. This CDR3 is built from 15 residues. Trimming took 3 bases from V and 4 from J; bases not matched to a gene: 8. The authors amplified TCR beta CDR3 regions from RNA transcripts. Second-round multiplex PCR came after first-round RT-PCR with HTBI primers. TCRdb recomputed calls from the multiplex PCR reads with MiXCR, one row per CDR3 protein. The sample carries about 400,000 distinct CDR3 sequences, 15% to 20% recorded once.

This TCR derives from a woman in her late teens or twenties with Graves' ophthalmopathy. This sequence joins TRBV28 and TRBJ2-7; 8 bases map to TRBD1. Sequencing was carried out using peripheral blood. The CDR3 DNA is TGTGCCAGCAGTTTCCCGGGACAGGCGCGGTACGAGCAGTACTTC. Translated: CASSFPGQARYEQYF.